Described below is a single T cell receptor (beta chain) sequence and its context. There are 13 residues in the CDR3. V lost 6 bases and J 6 bases, leaving 12 bases between the germline ends. CDR1 SGHNT and CDR2 YYREEE come from the germline V gene (reference sequence). This sample is part of a study of control samples from healthy donors and cancer patients. The table came from immunoSEQ multiplex PCR; TCRdb's copy has only in-frame clones and leaves some out. The data show over 60,000 clones, approximately 90% seen once. The chain couples TRBV5-4 to TRBJ2-2; D unclear. Sequencing was done on a sample of PBMCs. The source of this sequence is a woman in her fifties or sixties with head and neck cancer. This CDR3 is CASNGPRPGELFF. In DNA form, the CDR3 reads TGTGCCAGCAACGGGCCGCGGCCCGGGGAGCTGTTTTTT.